This T cell receptor (beta chain) was sequenced for a study of blood T cells in healthy people across ages. General study findings and limits: Unsorted PBMC material precluded a definitive naive versus antigen-experienced comparison.

As to this clonotype: Its antigen is unknown.

Trimming removed 1 base from V and 8 bases from J, with 17 bases in between. The CDR3 spans 16 residues. The germline gives CDR1 SEHNR, CDR2 FQNEAQ (reference sequence). With a J-beta primer mix and a sample-barcoded 5' primer, a second PCR ran roughly 7 to 11 cycles. From the 5' RACE reads, TCRdb called clonotypes with MiXCR, one entry per CDR3 protein. This sample has 600,000 to 850,000 distinct CDR3 sequences, with 25% found just once. These data were likewise used in another study, on T cells of mothers and their children. That study reports: cDNA was synthesized from all extracted RNA at around 1.5 ug per reaction. Sequencing got over 8 million TCR beta CDR3 reads from each mother and approximately 3 million from each child.

Input material: blood. The chain employs TRBV7-9 and TRBJ1-4; D might be TRBD1 (5 bases). The TCR was taken from a boy aged 5-17 years in good health. CDR3 region: CASSLVAGNGAEKLFF. The CDR3 coding sequence is TGTGCCAGCAGCTTAGTGGCTGGGAACGGGGCCGAAAAACTGTTTTTT.